This T cell receptor beta chain stems from a study of blood T cell repertoires in COVID-19. This clone was picked up a small number of times. Per germline, CDR1 MDHEN and CDR2 SYDVKM. V lost 1 base and J lost 2, with 8 bases in between. The CDR3 consists of 14 residues. Produced via immunoSEQ multiplex PCR; TCRdb's table is partial and in-frame only. The data show 150,000 to 200,000 clones, about 89% seen once. The sequence was collected from a man in his 70s with acute or convalescent COVID-19. Sequencing was performed on peripheral blood. The rearrangement links TRBV28 to TRBJ1-2; no clear D. Written as DNA, the CDR3 is TGTGCCAGCAGTTTATCCGGACTAAACTATGGCTACACCTTC. The encoded protein is CASSLSGLNYGYTF.